This TCR beta chain was sequenced during a study of blood T cell repertoires in COVID-19. Generated by immunoSEQ multiplex PCR, the TCRdb table keeps only in-frame clones and is missing some. Here the sample spans about 320,000 clones, 90% being singletons. The CDR3 consists of 16 residues. V lost 5 bases and J lost 7; bases outside the gene matches: 16. The germline gives CDR1 MNHNY, CDR2 SVGAGI (reference sequence). Sequencing was performed on PBMCs or T cells enriched from blood (not recorded which). The chain links TRBV6-6 to TRBJ1-2, with 7 bases fitting TRBD1. The clonotype originates from a woman under 40 who had been exposed to COVID-19. CDR3 DNA: TGTGCCAGCAGTCGACAGGGTTTTCTTAAATCCTCTGGCTACACCTTC. This encodes CASSRQGFLKSSGYTF.